The clone carrying this TCR beta chain was seen only once. Its antigen is unknown. This sample was taken from a study of radiotherapy plus CTLA-4 blockade in lung cancer. Here immunoSEQ multiplex PCR was the method, and the copy in TCRdb shows in-frame clones only, minus some. The top ten clones hold roughly 7% of a sample with 75,000 or so clones, about 80% of them seen once. The germline V and J ends were trimmed by 6 bases and 6 bases, with 18 bases remaining between them. CDR1 is MNHGY, CDR2 SVAAGI, per germline. CDR3 size: 15 residues. In chemo-refractory metastatic non-small-cell lung cancer, patients got ipilimumab CTLA-4 blockade together with focal radiation. Overall study findings and caveats: The study found tumor-derived TCR clones expanded in blood after radiotherapy plus ipilimumab.

Specimen: peripheral blood, collected from a patient treated with radiotherapy plus ipilimumab. The sequence came from a human donor with non-small cell lung cancer who had a complete response to radiotherapy plus ipilimumab. V is TRBV6-9 and J is TRBJ2-1; D possibly corresponds to TRBD2 (5 bases). The CDR3 sequence: CASRPERVNSNEQFF. CDR3 nucleotides: TGTGCCAGCAGACCCGAGAGGGTGAATAGCAATGAGCAGTTCTTC.